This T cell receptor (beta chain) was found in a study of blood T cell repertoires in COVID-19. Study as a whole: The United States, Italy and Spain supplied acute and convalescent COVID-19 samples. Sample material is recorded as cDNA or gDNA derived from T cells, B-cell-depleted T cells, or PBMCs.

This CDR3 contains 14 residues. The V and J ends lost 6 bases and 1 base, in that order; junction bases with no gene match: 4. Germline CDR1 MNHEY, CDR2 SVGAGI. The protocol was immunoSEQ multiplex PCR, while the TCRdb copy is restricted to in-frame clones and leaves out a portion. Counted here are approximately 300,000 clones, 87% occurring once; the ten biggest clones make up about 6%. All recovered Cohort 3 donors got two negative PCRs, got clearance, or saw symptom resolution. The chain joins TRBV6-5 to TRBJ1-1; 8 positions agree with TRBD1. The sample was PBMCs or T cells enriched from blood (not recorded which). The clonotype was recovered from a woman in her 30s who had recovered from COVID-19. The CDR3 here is CASSGTGRNTEAFF. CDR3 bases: TGTGCCAGCAGCGGGACAGGTCGGAACACTGAAGCTTTCTTT.